The 7 T cell receptor beta chains in this list originate from one sample, sequenced in a study of blood T cells in healthy people across ages. Using a J-beta primer mix together with a sample-barcoded 5' primer, a second PCR was run for about 6 to 12 cycles. TCRdb re-called the 5' RACE reads with MiXCR, one entry per CDR3 protein. Of hundreds of thousands of distinct CDR3 sequences listed, about 32% were seen once; the top ten hold roughly 14%. The specimen sequenced was blood. These receptor sequences come from a woman older than 75 in good health.

There are many counts of this clonotype. The chain uses TRBV4-3 and TRBJ2-7; TRBD2 matches 9 bases. Germline assignment: CDR1 LGHNA and CDR2 YSLEER. CDR3 length equals 13 residues. The V gene end was trimmed by 2 bases and the J gene end by 11 bases; junction bases not matched to a gene: 7. The CDR3 loop is CASSQSPSGEEYF. As DNA, the CDR3 is TGCGCCAGCAGCCAATCACCTAGCGGGGAGGAGTACTTC.

The chain uses TRBV5-1 and TRBJ1-5, with TRBD1 identical over 7 bases. The V segment lost 6 bases and the J segment 5 bases; nucleotides outside the gene matches: 8. The CDR3 spans 14 residues. Looked up from germline, CDR1 is SGHRS and CDR2 is YFSETQ. CDR3 in DNA: TGCGCCAGCAACTGGGGGACAGATGATCAGCCCCAGCATTTT. Translating it yields CASNWGTDDQPQHF.

The sample holds a few counts of this clonotype. V is TRBV7-2 and J is TRBJ2-2; no reliable D call. Germline CDR1 SGHTA, CDR2 FQGNSA. The CDR3 covers 15 residues. V lost 6 bases to trimming and J lost 7 bases, with 18 bases between them. The CDR3 DNA is TGTGCCAGCAGGGTGAGACCCCTACCGAGCGGGGAGCTGTTTTTT. This gives the protein CASRVRPLPSGELFF.

This chain joins TRBV3-1 and TRBJ1-5; D is possibly TRBD1 (6 bases). Trimming pared 6 bases from V and 2 bases from J, leaving 14 bases between. This CDR3 region has 15 residues. Germline V gene data show CDR1 as LGHDT and CDR2 as YNNKEL (reference sequence). The CDR3 coding sequence is TGTGCCAGCAGAGCCAGGGGACCCGGCAATCAGCCCCAGCATTTT. Amino acids: CASRARGPGNQPQHF.

This clonotype was seen many times. The V call is TRBV28, the J call TRBJ2-7, with 8 positions matching TRBD2. J was trimmed by 0 bases and V by 4 bases; bases with no gene match: 8. The CDR3 has 16 residues. CDR1 MDHEN and CDR2 SYDVKM come from the germline V gene. DNA for the CDR3: TGTGCCAGCAGTTCCATAGCGGGGACCCTCTCCTACGAGCAGTACTTC. Residues: CASSSIAGTLSYEQYF.

This clonotype showed up many times. The V call is TRBV20-1, the J call TRBJ1-1; D gene unclear. This CDR3 is built from 12 residues. Germline CDR1 and CDR2: DFQATT and SNEGSKA (reference sequence). V lost 5 bases, J lost 8 bases, and 15 bases lay in between. CDR3 bases: TGCAGTGCTCAAGTGGGCCCCATCGAAGCTTTCTTT. This codes for CSAQVGPIEAFF.

This clonotype has ten or more counts. This chain joins TRBV9 and TRBJ2-1; D uncertain. V was shortened by 2 bases and J by 1 base, with 13 bases between the two germline ends. The CDR3 sequence is 16 residues long. Germline V gene data show CDR1 as SGDLS and CDR2 as YYNGEE. CDR3 nucleotide sequence: TGTGCCAGCAGCGTGGCCGGCGACTTTTCCTACAATGAGCAGTTCTTC. The encoded protein is CASSVAGDFSYNEQFF.